This T cell receptor beta chain was observed in a study of cytomegalovirus exposure and HLA in healthy donors. The CDR3 totals 14 residues. Germline values: CDR1 MNHNY, CDR2 SVGAGI (reference sequence). With 60 Vbeta and 13 Jbeta primers, the PCR was carried out. The method was immunoSEQ multiplex PCR; TCRdb's version includes in-frame clones alone and lacks a portion of them. The repertoire consists of roughly 190,000 clones, with less than 85% occurring once and the leading ten covering about 4.6%. The sequence was collected from a man under 40 in good health and CMV-seropositive. The sequencing input was PBMCs. The genes are TRBV6-6 and TRBJ2-5; TRBD1 aligns across 9 bases. The DNA matches TRBJ2-7 better at its end, which makes the J call doubtful. CDR3 in amino acids: CASRDRGGVDEQYF. CDR3 in DNA: TGTGCCAGCAGGGACAGGGGAGGGGTCGACGAGCAGTACTTC.